The 16 T cell receptor beta chains reported below all come from one sample, sequenced in a study of T cells in Graves' hyperthyroidism and ophthalmopathy. What was amplified from RNA transcripts were TCR beta CDR3 regions. RT-PCR in the first round (using the HTBI primer set) targeted the TCR CDR3. TCRdb re-analysed the multiplex PCR reads in MiXCR, keeping a single row per CDR3 protein. The table includes about 590,000 distinct CDR3 sequences, more than 13% detected once. Sequencing was done on a sample of blood. The source is a woman under 30 with Graves' ophthalmopathy.

The J gene is TRBJ1-1, the V gene TRBV28; 8 bases line up with TRBD1. Germline V lookup: CDR1 MDHEN, CDR2 SYDVKM. The trim removed 7 bases at V and 0 bases at J, leaving 7 bases unmatched. The CDR3 length is 15 residues. In nucleotides, the CDR3 is TGTGCCAGCACCTCCGGACAGGGAATGAACACTGAAGCTTTCTTT. Translated: CASTSGQGMNTEAFF.

Ten or more counts support this clonotype. The chain couples TRBV7-2 to TRBJ2-7; 10 bases line up with TRBD2. This CDR3 region has 14 residues. Germline V gene sequence: CDR1 SGHTA, CDR2 FQGNSA. The V segment lost 3 bases and the J segment 3 bases; nucleotides outside the gene matches: 2. The CDR3 protein is CASSLSGRGYEQYF. CDR3 nucleotide sequence: TGTGCCAGCAGCTTGAGCGGGAGGGGCTACGAGCAGTACTTC.

The chain uses TRBV4-3 and TRBJ1-5, with D possibly being TRBD1 (6 bases). The CDR3 contains 17 residues. The germline V and J ends were trimmed by 0 bases and 6 bases, with 18 bases remaining between them. Germline V gives CDR1 LGHNA, CDR2 YSLEER. CDR3: CASSQELRQDSSQPQHF. The CDR3 DNA follows: TGCGCCAGCAGCCAAGAGTTGAGACAGGACAGTAGTCAGCCCCAGCATTTT.

The sample holds one count of this clonotype. The V call is TRBV9, the J call TRBJ1-1, with D uncertain. Germline V gene sequence: CDR1 SGDLS, CDR2 YYNGEE. Between the trimmed V and J ends, which lost 0 bases and 0 bases, there was a span of 18 bases. CDR3 length: 18 residues. The CDR3 DNA follows: TGTGCCAGCAGCGTAGATGTAGGATCGGGGATCATGAACACTGAAGCTTTCTTT. Its protein product is CASSVDVGSGIMNTEAFF.

The gene calls are TRBV6-1 and TRBJ2-1; TRBD1 is a possible D gene (6 bases). The CDR3 length is 15 residues. Germline CDR1 reads MNHNS; CDR2 reads SASEGT. V was clipped by 6 bases and J by 10 bases, with 22 bases between them. This CDR3 is CASRSGTTTFEEQFF. CDR3 in DNA: TGTGCCAGCAGATCCGGGACAACAACCTTTGAGGAGCAGTTCTTC.

The chain has TRBV7-2 and TRBJ2-7; no clear D gene. The V and J ends lost 4 bases and 2 bases respectively, with 21 bases between them. The CDR3 consists of 17 residues. Germline CDR1 is SGHTA and CDR2 is FQGNSA. CDR3 coding DNA: TGTGCCAGCAGCTCTACCACCGGACCTCGTGGGACCTACGAGCAGTACTTC. Protein: CASSSTTGPRGTYEQYF. The full variable domain, rest sourced from reference TRBV7-2 and TRBJ2-7, is GAGVSQSPSNKVTEKGKDVELRCDPISGHTALYWYRQSLGQGLEFLIYFQGNSAPDKSGLPSDRFSAERTGGSVSTLTIQRTQQEDSAVYLCASSSTTGPRGTYEQYFGPGTRLTVT.

This rearrangement joins TRBV11-2 to TRBJ2-7; 10 nucleotides match TRBD2. The ends lost 5 bases at V and 3 bases at J; junction bases unmatched: 16. The germline gives CDR1 SGHAT, CDR2 FQNNGV. The CDR3 sequence is 18 residues long. The DNA of the CDR3 is TGTGCCAGCAGCCCCTTAGGCCTAGCGGGAGACCTTTTCTACGAGCAGTACTTC. This translates into CASSPLGLAGDLFYEQYF.

This clonotype was seen more than once but under ten times. This sequence joins TRBV12-3 or TRBV12-4 and TRBJ1-2; no reliable D call. V gave up 3 bases and J gave up 7 bases, with 12 bases separating them. The CDR3 has 13 amino acids. Here the CDR3 reads CASSLSVIGGYTF. The CDR3 DNA reads TGTGCCAGCAGTTTGAGCGTTATAGGTGGCTACACCTTC.

The rearrangement joins TRBV9 to TRBJ2-5; D call uncertain. The CDR3 runs 15 residues. Germline V gene lookup returns CDR1 SGDLS and CDR2 YYNGEE. Deletions cut 0 bases from V and 2 bases from J, with 11 bases between. DNA for the CDR3: TGTGCCAGCAGCGTAGTGAGCAGCTCTCAAGAGACCCAGTACTTC. Protein: CASSVVSSSQETQYF.

The chain employs TRBV5-5 and TRBJ2-2; maybe TRBD1 (6 bases). CDR1 SGHKS and CDR2 YYEKEE come from the germline V gene (reference sequence). This CDR3 is built from 15 residues. The germline V and J ends were trimmed by 4 bases and 0 bases, with 10 bases remaining between them. The CDR3 loop is CASSSDRPNTGELFF. The CDR3 nucleotides read TGTGCCAGCAGCAGCGACAGGCCGAACACCGGGGAGCTGTTTTTT.

This clonotype came up a few times. This chain joins TRBV28 and TRBJ2-5, with 10 positions matching TRBD1. V lost 4 bases, J lost 7 bases, and 21 bases stayed unmatched. Germline V gene data show CDR1 as MDHEN and CDR2 as SYDVKM. There are 19 residues in the CDR3. The CDR3, as DNA: TGTGCCAGCAGTTCCTACGCCCTCCACCCGGGACAGGGGAGGGGGACCCAGTACTTC. Residues: CASSSYALHPGQGRGTQYF.

At least ten counts were recorded for this clonotype. The chain employs TRBV20-1 and TRBJ2-1, with TRBD2 identical over 10 bases. This CDR3 contains 13 residues. V gave up 6 bases and J gave up 8 bases; unmatched junction bases: 7. Germline V lookup: CDR1 DFQATT, CDR2 SNEGSKA (reference sequence). Here the CDR3 reads CSALAGRGYEQFF. DNA of the CDR3: TGCAGTGCACTAGCGGGAAGAGGGTATGAGCAGTTCTTC.

The table lists this clonotype with many counts. This chain links TRBV12-3 or TRBV12-4 with TRBJ2-3; tentatively, D is TRBD2 (5 bases). Between the trimmed V and J ends, which lost 10 bases and 4 bases, there was a span of 18 bases. The length of the CDR3 is 14 residues. CDR3 protein: CAIPSDGGADTQYF. DNA for the CDR3: TGTGCCATCCCGTCCGATGGAGGCGCAGATACGCAGTATTTT.

This clonotype has more than one count but fewer than ten. The chain uses TRBV19 and TRBJ1-1; weak D call: TRBD1 (5 bases). The CDR3 spans 15 residues. V lost 3 bases to trimming and J lost 4 bases, with 15 bases between them. The germline V gene has CDR1 LNHDA and CDR2 SQIVND (reference sequence). CDR3 sequence (DNA): TGTGCCAGTAGTATCCAGGGATTGAGTCTCACTGAAGCTTTCTTT. Encoded protein: CASSIQGLSLTEAFF.

This clonotype was recorded at least ten times. The genes are TRBV9 and TRBJ2-2; D tentatively fits TRBD1 or TRBD2 (6 bases each). The V gene's germline CDR1 is SGDLS and CDR2 YYNGEE. The length of the CDR3 is 15 residues. V gave up 2 bases and J gave up 5 bases, with 13 bases separating them. The CDR3 sequence is CASSVMGGGTGELFF. The DNA of the CDR3 is TGTGCCAGCAGCGTCATGGGGGGCGGAACCGGGGAGCTGTTTTTT. Full variable domain (remainder filled in from reference TRBV9 and TRBJ2-2): DSGVTQTPKHLITATGQRVTLRCSPRSGDLSVYWYQQSLDQGLQFLIQYYNGEERAKGNILERFSAQQFPDLHSELNLSSLELGDSALYFCASSVMGGGTGELFFGEGSRLTVL.

This clonotype was detected ten times or more. A single base separates this from a much larger clone, so it may be a read error. The chain combines TRBV14 with TRBJ2-7; TRBD2 matches 11 bases. The germline gives CDR1 SGHDN, CDR2 FVKESK. V trimming: 1 base; J trimming: 3 bases; junction bases outside the gene matches: 2. The CDR3 spans 15 residues. The CDR3 DNA follows: TGTGCCAGCAGCCAAGGACTAGCGGGGCACTACGAGCAGTACTTC. Residues: CASSQGLAGHYEQYF.